Sequencing of this T cell receptor beta chain was carried out in a study of regulatory T cells in long-lasting Graves disease. Relying on iRepertoire HTBI primers and Arm-PCR of CDR3 regions, the team built TCR beta libraries. Each CDR3 protein is one row after TCRdb ran MiXCR on the multiplex PCR reads. The sample holds 530,000 or so distinct CDR3 sequences, approximately 13% seen once. The time point was: newly diagnosed GD, antithyroid drugs for less than 3 months. TCR sequences were obtained from RNA taken from PBMCs. This clonotype was detected ten times or more. Its antigen remains unidentified. General observations from the study: TRBV28, TRBJ1-2 and TRBJ2-5 emerged as the favored segments in persistent disease. Peripheral blood was the sole material, not thyroid tissue.

V was cut by 2 bases and J by 2 bases, with 10 bases left in between. The length of the CDR3 is 13 residues. Germline lookup yields CDR1 GTSNPN and CDR2 SVGIG (reference sequence). These records were also assigned to another study, of T cells in Graves' hyperthyroidism and ophthalmopathy. From that paper: The model made its ophthalmopathy prediction, and onset followed a median around 6.5 months later.

This chain connects TRBV30 to TRBJ2-7; D is unresolved. This receptor was taken from a man aged 25 to 45 with Graves disease. The input for sequencing was peripheral blood mononuclear cells (PBMCs), taken at new diagnosis, from a patient treated with antithyroid drugs. This CDR3 is CAWSPDATYEQYF. CDR3 DNA sequence: TGTGCCTGGAGTCCGGACGCAACCTACGAGCAGTACTTC.